A single sample is the source of the 3 T cell receptor beta chains below, sequenced in a study of cytomegalovirus exposure and HLA in healthy donors. Both 60 Vbeta primers and 13 Jbeta primers went into the PCR. Produced via immunoSEQ multiplex PCR; TCRdb's table is partial and in-frame only. This sample contains about 120,000 clones. The sequenced material came from PBMCs. The receptors were gathered from a young man in good health and CMV-seronegative.

The gene calls are TRBV29-1 and TRBJ2-7; D perhaps matches TRBD1 (6 bases). The CDR3 is made up of 12 amino acids. V gave up 5 bases and J gave up 5 bases, with 13 bases separating them. Germline values: CDR1 SQVTM, CDR2 ANQGSEA. CDR3 region: CSVRQGSHEQYF. CDR3 sequence (DNA): TGCAGCGTTCGTCAGGGGTCCCACGAGCAGTACTTC.

The rearrangement joins TRBV11-1 to TRBJ2-2; D gene unclear. Trimming took 2 bases from V and 4 from J, leaving 11 bases between them. The germline V gene encodes CDR1 SGHAT and CDR2 FQDESV (reference sequence). The CDR3 has 15 residues. CDR3 amino acids: CASSLKPLLTGELFF. CDR3 sequence (DNA): TGTGCCAGCAGCTTAAAACCGCTACTCACCGGGGAGCTGTTTTTT.

V is TRBV18 and J is TRBJ1-4, with 8 bases matching TRBD1. The germline V gene has CDR1 KGHSH and CDR2 LQKENI. This CDR3 spans 15 amino acids. V shed 1 base, J shed 7 bases, and the junction held 5 bases outside the gene matches. The CDR3 loop is CASSPLKDRAEKLFF. CDR3 DNA: TGTGCCAGCTCACCACTCAAGGACAGGGCTGAAAAACTGTTTTTT.